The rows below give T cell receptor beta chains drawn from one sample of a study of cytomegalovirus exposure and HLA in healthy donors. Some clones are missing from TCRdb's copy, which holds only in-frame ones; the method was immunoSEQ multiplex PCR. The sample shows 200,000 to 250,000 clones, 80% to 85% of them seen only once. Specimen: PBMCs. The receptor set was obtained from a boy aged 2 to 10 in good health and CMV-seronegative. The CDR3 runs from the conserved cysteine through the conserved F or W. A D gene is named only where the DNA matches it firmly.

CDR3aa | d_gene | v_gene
CASSYRRESYEQYF | TRBD2 | TRBV6-5
CASIDDRENSPLHF | TRBD1 | TRBV2
CSVGGQHSIYEQYF | TRBD1 | TRBV29-1
CASSIARGSPLHF | NA | TRBV19
CASSLGPQETQYF | NA | TRBV7-7
CASSESTGSYEQYF | NA | TRBV2
CASRPQGGTEAFF | NA | TRBV2
CASSPQGIKTEAFF | TRBD1 | TRBV6-1
CASSGPSGGGSYEQYF | NA | TRBV27
CASSFLAGDNSPLHF | NA | TRBV13
CASITTSGFEAFF | NA | TRBV6-1
CASSQQGYTEAFF | NA | TRBV4-1
CSVEDRVGAGGPTDTQYF | TRBD2 | TRBV29-1
CASRRASEAFF | NA | TRBV6-6
CASRAGQGQGEQYF | TRBD1 | TRBV27
CASSLGQVQGCGYEKLFF | NA | TRBV11-2
CASSFLPGQSVSTLHF | TRBD1 | TRBV19
CASSILLAGGYEQYF | TRBD2 | TRBV19
CATSTPGGALHF | NA | TRBV15
CASSLSGGYMNTEAFF | TRBD1 | TRBV27
CASSPGGGGTGGELFF | NA | TRBV9
CASSEIATNYGYTF | NA | TRBV6-4
CSVGLRGGHYGYTF | NA | TRBV29-1
CASSGTGYEQYF | NA | TRBV2
CASSSTNEQFF | NA | TRBV7-6
CAWSDRGVGETQYF | TRBD2 | TRBV30
CASSKTAREFPGELFF | NA | TRBV21-1
CASRPDRPSGANVLTF | NA | TRBV9
CASSFWAGGSGYEQYF | TRBD1 | TRBV5-8
CSVHTSAEGYEQYF | TRBD2 | TRBV29-1
CASSFLGGTGTGELFF | NA | TRBV5-1
CASSEAVPRIGRDRGRGYTF | TRBD1 | TRBV2
CASIVGSSGNTIYF | NA | TRBV19
CASSGTGNTQYF | NA | TRBV10-1
CASSHHAGTSGITDTQYF | TRBD2 | TRBV13
CSAPTGGSGYTF | TRBD1 | TRBV29-1
CASSPGAGPTSGSYEQYF | TRBD2 | TRBV18
CASSPEGSGNTIYF | NA | TRBV7-6
CASSLWTGKAGELFF | TRBD1 | TRBV7-9
CASSSGQGGSGANVLTF | TRBD1 | TRBV5-4
CASSPAFWGGEQYF | TRBD2 | TRBV27
CSGGETDNTGELFF | NA | TRBV29-1
CASSTGLAGGQETQYF | TRBD2 | TRBV19
CASGTTPGQDTDTQYF | TRBD1 | TRBV5-8
CASSFSGGEYNEQFF | TRBD2 | TRBV5-1
CASTPGGGNQPQHF | TRBD1 | TRBV30
CASYREEGENTEAFF | NA | TRBV6-8
CASSPPLAGSYEQYF | TRBD2 | TRBV18
CASSEWTEKRLLNYGYTF | NA | TRBV25-1
CASSQASGRINEQFF | TRBD2 | TRBV7-2
CASSFFTGGNYGYTF | NA | TRBV11-2